One sample yielded the 2 T cell receptor beta chains listed below, sequenced in a study of blood T cell repertoires in COVID-19. Repertoires were generated with immunoSEQ multiplex PCR, while TCRdb's copy carries only in-frame clones and drops some. There are 150,000 to 250,000 clones in the sample; less than 95% occur only once, and 0.7% to 0.8% lies in the top ten. Sequencing used peripheral blood. All receptors come from a man in his thirties or forties with COVID-19, enrolled during active disease.

The sample holds one count of this clone. This chain uses TRBV3-1 (or the pseudogene TRBV3-2) with TRBJ1-4, with D possibly being TRBD1 (6 bases). The V end was cut by 3 bases, the J end by 0 bases, with 17 bases between. The CDR3 is made up of 18 amino acids. CDR1 and CDR2 (germline): LGHDT, YNNKEL (reference sequence). The CDR3 protein is CASSQGPLGGATNEKLFF. The CDR3 coding sequence is TGTGCCAGCAGCCAGGGTCCTCTAGGGGGTGCAACTAATGAAAAACTGTTTTTT.

This clone appeared once. The V call is TRBV5-4, the J call TRBJ1-2; the match to TRBD1 covers 8 bases. CDR1 and CDR2 from the germline V gene are SGHNT and YYREEE (reference sequence). There are 18 residues in the CDR3. V trimming: 3 bases; J trimming: 0 bases; junction bases outside the gene matches: 13. The CDR3 loop is CASSSPGGTGGANYGYTF. In nucleotides, the CDR3 is TGTGCCAGCAGCTCCCCGGGGGGTACAGGGGGTGCTAACTATGGCTACACCTTC.